This TCR beta chain was recovered during a study of shared clonotypes between healthy human individuals (dated by TCRdb to the early 2020s). About the study as a whole: Two women and a few men aged 18 to 49 years were included in the cohort. The study deeply sequenced blood TCR repertoires of about five healthy adults to estimate repertoire size and the extent of clonotype sharing between individuals. For each donor, CD4 naive and CD4 memory were each given three plates, CD8 naive was given two plates, and CD8 memory was given one plate. Different laboratories and diverse techniques were used to prepare libraries and sequence TCR repertoires, to increase sequencing depth and limit assay-specific biases. Per donor, leukapheresis produced somewhere between about 0.94 and 10 billion PBMCs. Results the study describes overall, beyond this receptor: Naive subsets generally had larger estimated clonotype richness than memory subsets. Higher generation probabilities were observed for clonotypes shared by all four sorted-subset donors than for non-shared clonotypes. Sharing across a few donors was observed for around 5% of naive CD4, about 4% of naive CD8, 2% to 2.5% of memory CD4, and around 0.42% of memory CD8 clonotypes. Based on pairwise subsampling, the degree of clonotype sharing among donors was expected to be affected by sequencing depth. Sampling was restricted to blood, and TCR repertoires in tissues likely differ from the TCR repertoires found in blood. Even with the large sequencing depth, rarefaction of the sorted-subset datasets indicated that sequencing was incomplete. Because the study included only a small number of donors, the genetic and exposure-history diversity represented was limited.

Worth noting for this clone: Its antigen specificity is not known. No base quality values were provided; no much bigger clone lies one nucleotide off.

Using the deep immunoSEQ assay, multiplex PCR amplified TCR CDR3 regions from genomic DNA. Extracted genomic DNA from each cell subset was distributed evenly across all wells of several immunoSEQ 96-well plates, and each plate was treated as a replicate. For sorted subsets, approximately 210 ng genomic DNA, equal to 25,000 to 35,000 T cell genomes, was loaded into each replicate PCR. Purified libraries were measured with a Qubit 3.0 fluorometer, size-checked on a Bioanalyzer 2100, and measured again with the KAPA Library Quantification kit. A separate single-read 150-cycle Illumina NextSeq 550 flow cell was used to sequence each immunoSEQ 96-well plate. On the authors' methods: Because only junctional sequences without quality scores were contained in the immunoSEQ output, filtering matching that applied to full-length reads could not be performed. Sequences were annotated with PyIR, a Python wrapper for IgBLAST v1.9, using IMGT germline references to assign V/J genes and CDR3. Reads were filtered out if the reads had weak V/J assignments (E-value above 1e-6), no CDR3, stop codons, out-of-frame junctions, or ambiguous translated residues. V3J clonotypes were defined as sequences sharing the same inferred V gene, J gene, and CDR3 amino acid sequence. Percentage overlap between repertoires was calculated by dividing the number of shared unique clonotypes by the size of the smaller repertoire. Richness of each repertoire was evaluated using RTK rarefaction, the Chao1 estimator, and Recon v2.1 estimates of unobserved clonotypes. For all TCRbeta clonotypes obtained by the gDNA method from a handful of donors, generation probabilities were computed with OLGA. TCRdb took this table from immuneACCESS and kept in-frame rearrangements with V and J called. Such tables lack part of the clones; where checked against another copy, unresolved V genes explain under half of the gap, and the rest is unexplained. Clonal size and the V and J genes are those of that table, whereas D and trimming came from the DNA. This sample has about 1.5 million clones in its table, and under 99% of those were observed once. The ten top clones hold approximately 0.44% of the sample.

V loses 4 bases, J loses 0 bases, and the germline ends lie 6 bases apart. Looking up the germline V gene (reference sequence) yields CDR1 LNHNV and CDR2 YYDKDF. The CDR3 holds 13 amino acids from the cysteine to the phenylalanine. Here the CDR3 DNA is all that survives: 39 bases in frame from base 1. The donors were healthy, HIV-negative adults who had no recently reported acute infections or vaccinations. All donors were Caucasian adults living in Nashville, Tennessee, USA. Magnetic negative selection was used to enrich CD4+ T cells, after which naive cells were positively selected on CD45RA and the negative fraction became the memory subset. After blood collection by leukapheresis, PBMCs were isolated using Ficoll-Histopaque density gradient centrifugation and then cryopreserved in the vapor phase of liquid nitrogen. Analytical flow cytometry was used to check the purity and quantity of each magnetically sorted T cell population. Genomic DNA was isolated from each sorted fraction and quantified by UV absorbance on a Nanodrop 2000c.

The sequencing input was naive CD4+ T cells sorted from blood. Explained via the paper, the cell subset or site label denotes: CD45RA+ positively selected. This sequence uses TRBV15 and TRBJ1-2; no D gene can be assigned with confidence. The TCR sequence derives from a young man in good health. DNA sequence: TGTGCCACCAGCAAGGAAGCTAACTATGGCTACACCTTC. Translated, this gives CATSKEANYGYTF.